These 25 T cell receptor beta chains originate from one sample sequenced in a study of shared clonotypes between healthy human individuals. Sequencing was performed with immunoSEQ multiplex PCR; in TCRdb, only in-frame clones are kept and a portion is missing. The table has over a million clones, about 70% seen once. Sequencing input: memory CD4+ T cells sorted from blood. Regarding subset: CD45RA-negative fraction. The receptors originated from a man in his late teens or twenties in good health.

The rearrangement uses TRBV30 and TRBJ1-2, with unresolved D. Between the trimmed V and J ends, which lost 1 base and 8 bases, there was a span of 14 bases. CDR1 is GTSNPN, CDR2 SVGIG, per germline (reference sequence). The CDR3 runs to 13 residues. CDR3 sequence (DNA): TGTGCCTGGAGTGATCACAGTTATGAGGGCTACACCTTC. It translates to CAWSDHSYEGYTF.

This clone was observed once. The rearrangement links TRBV5-4 to TRBJ2-6; maybe TRBD2 (5 bases). CDR1 is SGHNT and CDR2 is YYREEE in the germline V gene (reference sequence). The CDR3 is 15 residues long. Trimming stripped 3 bases from V and 0 bases from J, with 7 bases between. CDR3 residues: CASSSRGSGANVLTF. In DNA form, the CDR3 reads TGTGCCAGCAGCTCCCGGGGCTCTGGGGCCAACGTCCTGACTTTC.

This chain uses TRBV7-2 with TRBJ2-3, with TRBD2 matching 14 bases. The CDR3 is 15 residues long. Germline CDR1 and CDR2: SGHTA and FQGNSA. V shed 6 bases, J shed 13 bases, and the junction held 12 bases outside the gene matches. CDR3 loop: CASRAGTSGRGGEYF. CDR3 nucleotide sequence: TGTGCCAGCAGAGCCGGGACTAGCGGGAGAGGGGGGGAGTATTTT.

This clone was recorded a few times. This chain connects TRBV6-4 to TRBJ2-1; D may be TRBD1 or TRBD2 (5 bases each). Germline V CDR1 and CDR2: MRHNA, SNTAGT. There are 14 residues in the CDR3. V was pared by 6 bases and J by 8 bases, with 17 bases between. CDR3 in amino acids: CASSPQHGTHEQFF. CDR3 nucleotides: TGTGCCAGCAGCCCGCAACATGGGACCCATGAGCAGTTCTTC.

The rearrangement links TRBV30 to TRBJ1-3, with D unclear. Looked up from germline, CDR1 is GTSNPN and CDR2 is SVGIG (reference sequence). The CDR3 extends over 15 amino acids. V was clipped by 0 bases and J by 0 bases, with 9 bases between them. CDR3 DNA: TGTGCCTGGAGTGTTGGGCAGAGCTCTGGAAACACCATATATTTT. Residues: CAWSVGQSSGNTIYF.

J is TRBJ2-7 and V is TRBV14; D remains unclear. Germline CDR1 and CDR2: SGHDN and FVKESK. Deletions cut 4 bases from V and 0 bases from J, with 4 bases between. This CDR3 comprises 12 residues. Written as DNA, the CDR3 is TGTGCCAGCAGCCGGAGCTCCTACGAGCAGTACTTC. Translated, it gives CASSRSSYEQYF.

The chain has TRBV7-2 and TRBJ1-2, with D uncertain. V gave up 5 bases and J gave up 5 bases, with 18 bases separating them. Germline lookup yields CDR1 SGHTA and CDR2 FQGNSA. The CDR3 loop spans 15 amino acids. CDR3 residues: CASSPSTATGYGYTF. The CDR3 nucleotides read TGTGCCAGCAGCCCTAGCACGGCGACCGGATATGGCTACACCTTC.

The gene calls are TRBV2 and TRBJ1-2; unclear D gene. The V and J ends lost 3 bases and 7 bases respectively, with 9 bases between them. This CDR3 is built from 12 residues. Germline lookup yields CDR1 SNHLY and CDR2 FYNNEI. CDR3 sequence reads: CASSDLGIGYTF. The CDR3 DNA follows: TGTGCCAGCAGTGACTTAGGGATTGGCTACACCTTC.

V and J are TRBV9 and TRBJ1-3; D is uncertain. Germline V gene lookup returns CDR1 SGDLS and CDR2 YYNGEE. This CDR3 has 14 amino acids. Trimming took 6 bases from V and 2 from J, leaving 12 bases between them. The CDR3 loop reads CASTQDRAGNTIYF. CDR3 coding DNA: TGTGCCAGCACCCAAGACCGGGCTGGAAACACCATATATTTT.

The CDR3 DNA follows: TGCGCCAGCAGCTTGGGGGTAGCGGGCAGCACAGATACGCAGTATTTT. Translation gives CASSLGVAGSTDTQYF. The rearrangement links TRBV5-1 to TRBJ2-3, with 7 nucleotides matching TRBD2. Looked up from germline, CDR1 is SGHRS and CDR2 is YFSETQ. CDR3 size: 16 residues. With 0 bases clipped from V and 0 bases from J, the junction kept 4 bases outside the gene matches.

The J gene is TRBJ1-2, the V gene TRBV5-4; 10 nucleotides match TRBD1. The CDR3 has 17 amino acids. Germline V CDR1 and CDR2: SGHNT, YYREEE (reference sequence). Germline trimming cut 4 bases from V and 0 bases from J; bases unmatched to any gene: 9. In DNA form, the CDR3 reads TGTGCCAGCAGCCGGCCCGGACAGGGGGGGACTAACTATGGCTACACCTTC. Protein sequence: CASSRPGQGGTNYGYTF.

The chain joins TRBV5-6 to TRBJ2-2; TRBD1 is a possible D gene (5 bases). Trimming shortened V by 6 bases and J by 6 bases, and 15 bases separated the two germline ends. CDR3 length: 14 residues. Looked up from germline, CDR1 is SGHDT and CDR2 is YYEEEE. CDR3 DNA sequence: TGTGCCAGCACCACCGACGTAGGGGCCGGGGAGCTGTTTTTT. Translating it yields CASTTDVGAGELFF.

This chain connects TRBV19 to TRBJ1-6; D is possibly TRBD1 (5 bases). Trimming removed 5 bases at V and 10 bases at J, with 18 bases between. CDR1 and CDR2 from the germline V gene are LNHDA and SQIVND (reference sequence). CDR3 length: 15 residues. The CDR3 DNA sequence: TGTGCCAGTAGTGTTTGGTCAGGGAAAGGATCACCCCTCCACTTT. Translation: CASSVWSGKGSPLHF.

V usage is TRBV19 and J usage is TRBJ1-1; TRBD1 might be the D (5 bases). Germline assignment: CDR1 LNHDA and CDR2 SQIVND (reference sequence). The CDR3 length is 15 residues. The V and J ends lost 5 bases and 1 base respectively, with 14 bases between them. CDR3 DNA sequence: TGTGCCAGTAGTTACTTCGGGACGGGGAACACTGAAGCTTTCTTT. Translation: CASSYFGTGNTEAFF.

V is TRBV19 and J is TRBJ2-1; 9 bases align to TRBD2. CDR1 and CDR2 from the germline V gene are LNHDA and SQIVND (reference sequence). The CDR3 extends over 15 amino acids. The ends lost 6 bases at V and 6 bases at J; junction bases unmatched: 9. DNA for the CDR3: TGTGCCAGTAGATCCGGGACTAGCAGCACCAATGAGCAGTTCTTC. Its protein product is CASRSGTSSTNEQFF. Drawing the rest from reference TRBV19 and TRBJ2-1, the complete variable domain is DGGITQSPKYLFRKEGQNVTLSCEQNLNHDAMYWYRQDPGQGLRLIYYSQIVNDFQKGDIAEGYSVSREKKESFPLTVTSAQKNPTAFYLCASRSGTSSTNEQFFGPGTRLTVL.

This chain links TRBV13 with TRBJ1-5; D unclear. Trimming removed 2 bases at V and 4 bases at J, with 6 bases between. The CDR3 sequence is 13 residues long. In germline, CDR1 is PRHDT, CDR2 FYEKMQ (reference sequence). CDR3 in amino acids: CASSLYGNQPQHF. CDR3 bases: TGTGCCAGCAGCTTATACGGGAATCAGCCCCAGCATTTT.

A note on this clone: This may come from a read error, since a much larger clone is one base off. The chain carries TRBV10-1 and TRBJ1-1, with unresolved D. Germline CDR1 and CDR2: WNHNN and SYGVQD (reference sequence). CDR3 length: 11 residues. The CDR3 loop reads CASSDNSEAFF. CDR3 bases: TGCGCCAGCAGTGATAACAGTGAAGCTTTCTTT.

J is TRBJ1-4 and V is TRBV7-9; D unclear. Trimming removed 5 bases at V and 6 bases at J, with 16 bases between. The CDR3 contains 15 residues. Per the germline V gene, CDR1 is SEHNR and CDR2 is FQNEAQ (reference sequence). In nucleotides, the CDR3 is TGTGCCAGCAGCCCCCGATCCGGGTGGGATGAAAAACTGTTTTTT. It encodes CASSPRSGWDEKLFF. Based on the CDR3 plus reference TRBV7-9 and TRBJ1-4, the full variable domain is DTGVSQNPRHKITKRGQNVTFRCDPISEHNRLYWYRQTLGQGPEFLTYFQNEAQLEKSRLLSDRFSAERPKGSFSTLEIQRTEQGDSAMYLCASSPRSGWDEKLFFGSGTQLSVL.

This clone was found once. This chain links TRBV11-2 with TRBJ2-2; D is perhaps TRBD2 (5 bases). V was pared by 3 bases and J by 4 bases, with 12 bases between. CDR1 is SGHAT and CDR2 is FQNNGV in the germline V gene. The CDR3 contains 15 residues. CDR3 bases: TGTGCCAGCAGCTTCATACGGGGTGGCACCGGGGAGCTGTTTTTT. Encoded protein: CASSFIRGGTGELFF.

The rearrangement joins TRBV7-6 to TRBJ2-1; 11 bases fit TRBD2. CDR1 is SGHVS and CDR2 is FNYEAQ in the germline V gene. The V segment lost 5 bases and the J segment 9 bases; nucleotides outside the gene matches: 15. The CDR3 covers 17 residues. CDR3 sequence reads: CASSRLAGGPAEVEQFF. The CDR3 DNA reads TGTGCCAGCAGCCGCTTAGCGGGAGGGCCCGCTGAGGTTGAGCAGTTCTTC.

The chain recombines TRBV9 with TRBJ2-3; no clear D. The CDR3 spans 12 residues. CDR1 is SGDLS and CDR2 is YYNGEE in the germline V gene. Trimming cost V 0 bases and J 9 bases, with 8 bases left between them. The chain's CDR3 is CASSVVGLTQYF. Here the CDR3 DNA reads TGTGCCAGCAGCGTAGTTGGGCTAACGCAGTATTTT.

The genes are TRBV25-1 and TRBJ1-2; D might be TRBD1 (6 bases). The CDR3 has 14 amino acids. Trimming removed 7 bases at V and 1 base at J, with 13 bases between. The V gene's germline CDR1 is MGHDK and CDR2 SYGVNS. Written as DNA, the CDR3 is TGTGCCAGCACTCCAGGGGCCGTTAACTATGGCTACACCTTC. Translated, it gives CASTPGAVNYGYTF.

This rearrangement joins TRBV4-1 to TRBJ2-7; D is ambiguous. This CDR3 is 13 amino acids long. V lost 0 bases, J lost 1 base, and 4 bases lay in between. CDR1 and CDR2 (germline): MGHRA, YSYEKL. This chain's CDR3 is CASSQEGSYEQYF. The DNA for the CDR3 is TGCGCCAGCAGCCAAGAAGGGTCCTACGAGCAGTACTTC.

Points on this clone: The sample carries other DNA sequences with the same CDR3. This chain uses TRBV28 with TRBJ1-4, with 9 bases that match TRBD1. The CDR3 is 14 amino acids. V trimming: 4 bases; J trimming: 6 bases; junction bases outside the gene matches: 3. Germline V gene sequence: CDR1 MDHEN, CDR2 SYDVKM. The CDR3, as DNA: TGTGCCAGCAGTTCCGGGACAGGGTATGAAAAACTGTTTTTT. This encodes CASSSGTGYEKLFF.

The chain has TRBV5-1 and TRBJ2-7; 10 bases are a match to TRBD1. V was pared by 3 bases and J by 3 bases, with 12 bases of the junction left unmatched. The CDR3 is 17 amino acids. Germline CDR1 reads SGHRS; CDR2 reads YFSETQ. The CDR3: CASSSGQRQGAVYEQYF. The CDR3 DNA follows: TGCGCCAGCAGCTCAGGCCAGCGACAGGGGGCCGTCTACGAGCAGTACTTC.